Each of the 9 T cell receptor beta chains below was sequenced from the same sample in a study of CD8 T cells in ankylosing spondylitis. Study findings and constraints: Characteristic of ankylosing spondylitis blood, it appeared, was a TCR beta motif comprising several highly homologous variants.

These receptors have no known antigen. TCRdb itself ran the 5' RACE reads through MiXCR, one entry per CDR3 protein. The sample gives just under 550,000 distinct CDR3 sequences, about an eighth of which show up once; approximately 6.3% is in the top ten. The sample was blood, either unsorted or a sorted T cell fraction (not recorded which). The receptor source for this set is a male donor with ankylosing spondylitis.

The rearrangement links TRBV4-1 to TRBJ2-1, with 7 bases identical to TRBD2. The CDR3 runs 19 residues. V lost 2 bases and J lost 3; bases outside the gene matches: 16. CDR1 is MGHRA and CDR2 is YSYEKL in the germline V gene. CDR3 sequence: CASSQRREGNPYFYNEQFF. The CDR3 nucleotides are TGCGCCAGCAGCCAACGTAGGGAGGGCAACCCCTATTTCTACAATGAGCAGTTCTTC.

CDR3 in DNA: TGTGCCAGCAGCCAAGTACTTCCGGCGGGAGGTAGAGAGACCCAGTACTTC. Translated: CASSQVLPAGGRETQYF. The V call is TRBV3-1, the J call TRBJ2-5, with 8 bases identical to TRBD2. The V segment lost 1 base and the J segment 4 bases; nucleotides outside the gene matches: 11. The germline V gene encodes CDR1 LGHDT and CDR2 YNNKEL (reference sequence). The CDR3 is 17 residues long.

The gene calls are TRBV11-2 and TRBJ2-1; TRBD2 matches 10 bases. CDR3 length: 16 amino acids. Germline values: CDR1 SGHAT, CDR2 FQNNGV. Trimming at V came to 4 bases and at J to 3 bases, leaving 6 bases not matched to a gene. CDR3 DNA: TGTGCCAGCAGCTGGAACCTAGCGGGAGTCTACAATGAGCAGTTCTTC. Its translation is CASSWNLAGVYNEQFF.

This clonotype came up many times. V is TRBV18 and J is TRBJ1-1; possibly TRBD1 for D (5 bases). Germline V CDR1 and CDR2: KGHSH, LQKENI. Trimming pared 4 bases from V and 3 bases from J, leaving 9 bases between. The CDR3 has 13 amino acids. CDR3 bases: TGTGCCAGCTCACAGGGGTTGGACACTGAAGCTTTCTTT. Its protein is CASSQGLDTEAFF.

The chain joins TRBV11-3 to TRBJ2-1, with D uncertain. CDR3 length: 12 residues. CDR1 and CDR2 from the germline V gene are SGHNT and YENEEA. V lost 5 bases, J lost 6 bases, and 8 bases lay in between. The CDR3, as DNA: TGTGCCAGCAGCCCAGCTAGCAATGAGCAGTTCTTC. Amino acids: CASSPASNEQFF.

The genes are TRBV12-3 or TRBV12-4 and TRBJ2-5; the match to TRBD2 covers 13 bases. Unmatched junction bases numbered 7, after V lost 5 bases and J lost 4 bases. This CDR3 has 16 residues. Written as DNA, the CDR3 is TGTGCCAGCAGTCCCTGGACTAGCGGGGGCGCAGAGACCCAGTACTTC. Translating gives CASSPWTSGGAETQYF.

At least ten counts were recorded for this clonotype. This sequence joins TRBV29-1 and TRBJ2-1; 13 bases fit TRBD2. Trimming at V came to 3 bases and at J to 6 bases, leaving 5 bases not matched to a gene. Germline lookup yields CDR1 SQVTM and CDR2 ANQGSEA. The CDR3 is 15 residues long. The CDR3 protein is CSVDRGLAGINEQFF. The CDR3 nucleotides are TGCAGCGTTGACCGGGGACTAGCGGGAATCAATGAGCAGTTCTTC.

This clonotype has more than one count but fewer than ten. The CDR3 spells CASQRQETQYF. The CDR3 region has the DNA TGTGCCAGCCAAAGGCAAGAGACCCAGTACTTC. The chain couples TRBV7-2 to TRBJ2-5; D remains unclear. Germline V gives CDR1 SGHTA, CDR2 FQGNSA. There are 11 residues in the CDR3. V was clipped by 8 bases and J by 2 bases, with 6 bases between them.

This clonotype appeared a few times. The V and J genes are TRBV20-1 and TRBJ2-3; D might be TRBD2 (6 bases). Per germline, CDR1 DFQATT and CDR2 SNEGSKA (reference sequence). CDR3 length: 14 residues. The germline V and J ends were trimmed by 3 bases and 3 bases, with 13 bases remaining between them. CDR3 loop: CSARRGGRTDTQYF. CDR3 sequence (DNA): TGCAGTGCTAGGCGGGGAGGAAGGACAGATACGCAGTATTTT.